This entry concerns a single T cell receptor beta chain. CDR1 and CDR2 from the germline V gene are MDHEN and SYDVKM. The CDR3 length is 16 residues. Trimming cost V 6 bases and J 1 base; bases outside gene matches: 9. This specimen belongs to a study of cytomegalovirus exposure and HLA in healthy donors. The PCR made use of 60 Vbeta and 13 Jbeta primers. Generated by immunoSEQ multiplex PCR, the TCRdb table keeps only in-frame clones and is missing some. This table holds about 120,000 clones, 77% found once. The TCR comes from a man aged 35-49 years in good health and CMV-seropositive. What was sequenced was PBMCs. This rearrangement joins TRBV28 to TRBJ2-1; 7 bases are a match to TRBD1. CDR3 nucleotides: TGTGCCAGCAGGCGACAGGGTGTTAAGTCCTACAATGAGCAGTTCTTC. Translated, it gives CASRRQGVKSYNEQFF.